This entry lists 24 T cell receptor beta chains sequenced from one sample in a study of T cells in localized non-small cell lung cancer. Only in-frame clones appear in the TCRdb table, and some are missing; sequencing was by immunoSEQ multiplex PCR. The sample lists approximately 83,000 clones, more than 75% occurring once. The sample was peripheral blood, taken before any cancer treatment. The source is a woman between 35 and 75 years old with stage I squamous cell lung carcinoma.

The chain carries TRBV18 and TRBJ1-2, with D maybe TRBD1 (5 bases). V lost 6 bases and J lost 3, with 14 bases in between. This CDR3 spans 14 amino acids. Per germline, CDR1 KGHSH and CDR2 LQKENI. CDR3 sequence reads: CASSLRPGHYGYTF. CDR3 coding DNA: TGTGCCAGCTCCCTACGCCCGGGGCACTATGGCTACACCTTC.

The chain carries TRBV30 and TRBJ1-2, with D perhaps TRBD1 (6 bases). Per germline, CDR1 GTSNPN and CDR2 SVGIG (reference sequence). V was shortened by 3 bases and J by 8 bases, with 13 bases between the two germline ends. The CDR3 is made up of 12 amino acids. The CDR3 region has the DNA TGTGCCTGGAGCAGGGGTTGGGCCGGCTACACCTTC. This sequence encodes CAWSRGWAGYTF.

The chain employs TRBV7-3 and TRBJ2-5; 8 bases align to TRBD2. The CDR3 has 13 amino acids. Germline V gene data show CDR1 as SGHTA and CDR2 as FQGTGA. With 2 bases clipped from V and 7 bases from J, the junction kept 3 bases outside the gene matches. The CDR3 sequence is CASSLLAGGTQYF. The CDR3 DNA reads TGTGCCAGCAGCTTATTGGCGGGAGGGACCCAGTACTTC.

V and J are TRBV2 and TRBJ1-6; D remains unclear. The CDR3 is 15 amino acids. Germline V gives CDR1 SNHLY, CDR2 FYNNEI. With 6 bases removed from V and 9 bases from J, the gap between germline ends came to 18 bases. The CDR3 DNA is TGTGCCAGCAGGACATCCCCGGGCGCGATTTCACCCCTCCACTTT. Amino acid sequence: CASRTSPGAISPLHF.

The V gene is TRBV19, the J gene TRBJ1-4; the D is unclear. The CDR3 loop spans 11 amino acids. Per germline, CDR1 LNHDA and CDR2 SQIVND (reference sequence). Trimming shortened V by 0 bases and J by 8 bases, and 1 base separated the two germline ends. The CDR3 DNA reads TGTGCCAGTAGTATAGAAGAAAAACTGTTTTTT. It codes for CASSIEEKLFF.

The rearrangement joins TRBV11-3 to TRBJ1-6; D might be TRBD1 (6 bases). Germline CDR1 SGHNT, CDR2 YENEEA. V was cut by 7 bases and J by 11 bases, with 30 bases left in between. The length of the CDR3 is 18 residues. The CDR3 here is CASTLIIVRGPSGTPLHF. For the CDR3, the DNA is TGTGCCAGCACATTAATTATTGTCAGGGGACCCTCGGGGACACCCCTCCACTTT.

The chain employs TRBV19 and TRBJ1-1, with D possibly being TRBD1 (5 bases). The CDR3 extends over 13 amino acids. Per the germline V gene, CDR1 is LNHDA and CDR2 is SQIVND (reference sequence). Trimming pared 6 bases from V and 5 bases from J, leaving 13 bases between. The DNA for the CDR3 is TGTGCCAGTAGCCCAAGCTGGGGGACTGAAGCTTTCTTT. Its protein is CASSPSWGTEAFF.

The chain recombines TRBV10-1 with TRBJ2-3, with 10 positions matching TRBD2. Germline values: CDR1 WNHNN, CDR2 SYGVQD (reference sequence). Losses at the gene ends were 6 bases for V and 2 bases for J; bases not matched to a gene: 8. The CDR3 is 16 residues long. In DNA, the CDR3 is TGCGCCAGCAGCCCATCGACTAGCGGGCACACAGATACGCAGTATTTT. Residues: CASSPSTSGHTDTQYF.

The J gene is TRBJ1-3, the V gene TRBV2; D remains ambiguous. The V end was cut by 5 bases, the J end by 5 bases, with 7 bases between. Germline CDR1 SNHLY, CDR2 FYNNEI. This CDR3 is built from 12 residues. CDR3: CASSLQRNTIYF. The CDR3 DNA reads TGTGCCAGCAGTCTCCAGCGAAACACCATATATTTT.

The V call is TRBV20-1, the J call TRBJ2-3, with 9 bases fitting TRBD2. Looked up from germline, CDR1 is DFQATT and CDR2 is SNEGSKA (reference sequence). Germline trimming cut 6 bases from V and 6 bases from J; bases unmatched to any gene: 1. This CDR3 contains 11 residues. In nucleotides, the CDR3 is TGCAGTGCAGGACTAGCGGATACGCAGTATTTT. It translates to CSAGLADTQYF.

This rearrangement joins TRBV2 to TRBJ1-1; TRBD1 aligns across 10 bases. Germline loops: CDR1 SNHLY, CDR2 FYNNEI. The CDR3 is made up of 13 amino acids. V was pared by 6 bases and J by 6 bases, with 4 bases of the junction left unmatched. For the CDR3, the DNA is TGTGCCAGCAGGGACAGGGGGTTCGCTGAAGCTTTCTTT. Translated: CASRDRGFAEAFF.

The chain carries TRBV29-1 and TRBJ2-5; 11 bases fit TRBD1. This CDR3 comprises 14 residues. J lost 5 bases, V lost 7 bases, and 9 bases had no gene match. The V gene's germline CDR1 is SQVTM and CDR2 ANQGSEA. CDR3 region: CSAGTGGAGETQYF. For the CDR3, the DNA is TGCAGCGCCGGGACAGGGGGAGCTGGGGAGACCCAGTACTTC.

The CDR3 nucleotides read TGCGCCAGCAGCTTGGCCGGACAGGGAGGGGAGACCCAGTACTTC. It specifies CASSLAGQGGETQYF. The rearrangement uses TRBV5-1 and TRBJ2-5, with D perhaps TRBD1 (8 bases). CDR3 length: 15 residues. CDR1 and CDR2 from the germline V gene are SGHRS and YFSETQ. With 0 bases removed from V and 5 bases from J, the gap between germline ends came to 14 bases.

The chain couples TRBV30 to TRBJ2-4; 9 positions match TRBD1. The ends lost 2 bases at V and 6 bases at J; junction bases unmatched: 5. The germline V gene encodes CDR1 GTSNPN and CDR2 SVGIG (reference sequence). This CDR3 has 14 amino acids. CDR3 bases: TGTGCCTGGAGTCCCCGGACAGGGGCAAACATTCAGTACTTC. Amino acid sequence: CAWSPRTGANIQYF.

The chain carries TRBV7-2 and TRBJ2-7; possible D gene TRBD2, 7 bases. V dropped 2 bases and J dropped 2 bases, with 10 bases sitting between them. The CDR3 sequence is 14 residues long. Per germline, CDR1 SGHTA and CDR2 FQGNSA. CDR3 nucleotide sequence: TGTGCCAGCAGCTTAAGCGGGGACACCTACGAGCAGTACTTC. It specifies CASSLSGDTYEQYF. The full variable domain, completed using reference TRBV7-2 and TRBJ2-7, is GAGVSQSPSNKVTEKGKDVELRCDPISGHTALYWYRQSLGQGLEFLIYFQGNSAPDKSGLPSDRFSAERTGGSVSTLTIQRTQQEDSAVYLCASSLSGDTYEQYFGPGTRLTVT.

This clone was found a few times. This rearrangement joins TRBV5-6 to TRBJ2-5; D is perhaps TRBD1 or TRBD2 (5 bases each). Germline V CDR1 and CDR2: SGHDT, YYEEEE. The V gene lost 5 bases and the J gene lost 2 bases, with 10 bases spanning the gap. The CDR3 extends over 13 amino acids. CDR3 residues: CASSWGNQETQYF. The CDR3 DNA follows: TGTGCCAGCAGTTGGGGGAATCAAGAGACCCAGTACTTC.

There are a few counts of this clone. The CDR3 loop is CASSQPATKGYTF. In DNA form, the CDR3 reads TGCGCCAGCAGCCAACCGGCGACTAAGGGCTACACCTTC. The chain is built from TRBV4-1 and TRBJ1-2; D is undetermined. The germline CDR1 and CDR2 sequences are MGHRA and YSYEKL. Trimming shortened V by 2 bases and J by 8 bases, and 12 bases separated the two germline ends. There are 13 residues in the CDR3.

The chain has TRBV30 and TRBJ1-4; TRBD1 aligns across 8 bases. CDR1 and CDR2 (germline): GTSNPN, SVGIG (reference sequence). V shed 1 base, J shed 7 bases, and the junction held 8 bases outside the gene matches. This CDR3 region has 15 residues. The CDR3 loop is CAWSDNRGVREKLFF. The CDR3 DNA reads as TGTGCCTGGAGTGACAACAGGGGGGTGCGTGAAAAACTGTTTTTT.

V and J are TRBV6-6 and TRBJ1-1; D remains ambiguous. Trimming shortened V by 7 bases and J by 0 bases, and 15 bases separated the two germline ends. CDR1 and CDR2 from the germline V gene are MNHNY and SVGAGI (reference sequence). This CDR3 region has 15 residues. The CDR3 region has the DNA TGTGCCAGCATCCTAAGGTTCGGGGTGAACACTGAAGCTTTCTTT. It encodes CASILRFGVNTEAFF.

The rearrangement uses TRBV10-1 and TRBJ2-1; D not certain. CDR3 size: 16 residues. With 4 bases removed from V and 1 base from J, the gap between germline ends came to 14 bases. The germline gives CDR1 WNHNN, CDR2 SYGVQD (reference sequence). This chain's CDR3 is CASSAGGKSSYNEQFF. As DNA, the CDR3 is TGCGCCAGCAGTGCAGGTGGGAAGTCGTCCTACAATGAGCAGTTCTTC.

This chain connects TRBV27 to TRBJ2-7; TRBD1 agrees at 8 bases. CDR3 length: 13 residues. J was trimmed by 4 bases and V by 6 bases; bases with no gene match: 5. Germline V gene sequence: CDR1 MNHEY, CDR2 SMNVEV (reference sequence). The CDR3 sequence: CASSHTGGYEQYF. The CDR3 DNA sequence: TGTGCCAGCAGCCACACAGGGGGATACGAGCAGTACTTC.

This clone was picked up one time. The rearrangement joins TRBV29-1 to TRBJ1-2; possibly TRBD1 for D (6 bases). With 6 bases removed from V and 6 bases from J, the gap between germline ends came to 11 bases. This CDR3 spans 11 amino acids. Germline V gene lookup returns CDR1 SQVTM and CDR2 ANQGSEA. This chain's CDR3 is CSVGSGDGYTF. CDR3 nucleotides: TGCAGCGTCGGCTCAGGGGATGGCTACACCTTC.

In its sample, this clone ranks as medium-sized. The J gene is TRBJ2-1, the V gene TRBV18; 8 bases line up with TRBD2. V lost 6 bases to trimming and J lost 10 bases; unmatched junction nucleotides: 14. This CDR3 has 15 amino acids. Germline V gene lookup returns CDR1 KGHSH and CDR2 LQKENI. The CDR3 spells CASSLERGRGVEQFF. The CDR3 bases are TGTGCCAGCTCCCTTGAGCGGGGGCGAGGTGTGGAGCAGTTCTTC.

This clone showed up just a few times. The rearrangement links TRBV7-2 to TRBJ1-6; 7 bases align to TRBD1. The V segment lost 2 bases and the J segment 1 base; nucleotides outside the gene matches: 5. The length of the CDR3 is 17 residues. CDR1 and CDR2 from the germline V gene are SGHTA and FQGNSA. CDR3 DNA: TGTGCCAGCAGCTTACCTAACAGGGGATCCTATAATTCACCCCTCCACTTT. Encoded protein: CASSLPNRGSYNSPLHF.